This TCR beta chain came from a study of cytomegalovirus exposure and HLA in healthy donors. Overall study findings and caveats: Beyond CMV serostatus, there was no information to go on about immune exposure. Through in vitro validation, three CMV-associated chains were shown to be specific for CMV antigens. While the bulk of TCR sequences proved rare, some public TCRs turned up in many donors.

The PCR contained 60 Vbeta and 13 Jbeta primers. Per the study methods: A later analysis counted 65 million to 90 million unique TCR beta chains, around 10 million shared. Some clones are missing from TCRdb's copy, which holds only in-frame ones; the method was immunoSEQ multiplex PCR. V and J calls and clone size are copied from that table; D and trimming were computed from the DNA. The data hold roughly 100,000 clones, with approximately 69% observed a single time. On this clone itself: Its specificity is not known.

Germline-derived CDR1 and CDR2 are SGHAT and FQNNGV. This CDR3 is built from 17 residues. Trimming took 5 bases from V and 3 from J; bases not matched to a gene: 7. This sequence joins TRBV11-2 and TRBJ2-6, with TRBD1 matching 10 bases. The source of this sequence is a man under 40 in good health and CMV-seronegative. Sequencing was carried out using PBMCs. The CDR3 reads CASSTRQGASGANVLTF. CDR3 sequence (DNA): TGTGCCAGCAGCACCCGACAGGGGGCCAGTGGGGCCAACGTCCTGACTTTC.